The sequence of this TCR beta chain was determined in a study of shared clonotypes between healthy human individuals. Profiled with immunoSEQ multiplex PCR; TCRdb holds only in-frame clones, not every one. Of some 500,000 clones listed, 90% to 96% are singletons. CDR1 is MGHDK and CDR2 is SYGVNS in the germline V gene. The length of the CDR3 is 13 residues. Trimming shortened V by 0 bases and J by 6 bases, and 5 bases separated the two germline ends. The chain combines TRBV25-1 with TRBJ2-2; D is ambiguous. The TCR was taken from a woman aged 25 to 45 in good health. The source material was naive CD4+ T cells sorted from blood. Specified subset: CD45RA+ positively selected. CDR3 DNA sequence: TGTGCCAGCAGTGAATACGGGTCCGGGGAGCTGTTTTTT. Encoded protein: CASSEYGSGELFF.